This record concerns one T cell receptor beta chain sequence. These data originate in a study of shared clonotypes between healthy human individuals. Naive CD8 cells comprised CD45RO-negative, CCR7-positively selected cells, excluding terminally differentiated effector memory CD45RA+ cells. Germline assignment: CDR1 SGHRS and CDR2 YFSETQ. Trimming took 4 bases from V and 6 from J, leaving 14 bases between them. The CDR3 has 13 amino acids. Only in-frame clones appear in the TCRdb table, and some are missing; sequencing was by immunoSEQ multiplex PCR. The sample includes over 2,000,000 clones, 80% to 95% of them seen just once.

The receptor was derived from a man aged 18 to 30 in good health. Some clones in this sample may be carry-over from other donors' samples. The sample comprised naive CD8+ T cells from PBMCs. This chain joins TRBV5-1 and TRBJ2-7; D not certain. As DNA, the CDR3 is TGCGCCAGCAGCACCGCCCCGGACGCCGAGCAGTACTTC. This sequence encodes CASSTAPDAEQYF.